Listed below are T cell receptor beta chains from one sample, sequenced in a study of beta chain features in type 1 diabetes. Measured with immunoSEQ multiplex PCR; TCRdb has only the in-frame clones, and not every one. The profile covers around 690,000 clones, with around 11% appearing a single time and around 0.12% taken by the ten largest. Sequenced: naive CD4+ T cells from blood. The source of these receptors is a man younger than 40 with type 1 diabetes. The CDR3 runs from the conserved cysteine through the conserved F or W. The D gene is left open where the match is weak. Clone size appears in some rows only: once, few, many, or a class for an expanded clone.

clone_size	j_call	v_call	cdr3_length	d_call	cdr3_aa	cdr3_nt
NA	TRBJ2-3	TRBV29-1	15	TRBD1	CSGHRGSVGSDTQYF	TGCAGCGGACACAGGGGCTCAGTCGGGTCCGATACGCAGTATTTT
NA	TRBJ2-5	TRBV11-2	13	NA	CASSLAGGETQYF	TGTGCCAGCAGCTTAGCTGGGGGGGAGACCCAGTACTTC
few	TRBJ2-4	TRBV7-2	13	NA	CASSSDGGNIQYF	TGTGCCAGCAGCTCAGATGGGGGGAACATTCAGTACTTC
few	TRBJ2-3	TRBV5-6	14	NA	CASSSSRITDTQYF	TGTGCCAGCAGCTCCTCAAGAATCACAGATACGCAGTATTTT
NA	TRBJ1-5	TRBV28	13	NA	CASSSGANQPQHF	TGTGCCAGCAGTTCCGGGGCCAATCAGCCCCAGCATTTT
few	TRBJ2-3	TRBV7-6	17	TRBD1	CASSLAQGVSGTDTQYF	TGTGCCAGCAGCTTAGCGCAGGGGGTTTCGGGGACAGATACGCAGTATTTT
NA	TRBJ2-5	TRBV9	20	TRBD2	CASSVATTSGGREYQETQYF	TGTGCCAGCAGCGTAGCTACGACTAGCGGGGGTCGCGAGTACCAAGAGACCCAGTACTTC
NA	TRBJ1-1	TRBV5-1	14	NA	CASSAVDRATEAFF	TGCGCCAGCAGCGCCGTGGACAGAGCCACTGAAGCTTTCTTT
NA	TRBJ2-7	TRBV5-1	16	NA	CASSLADYGSRYEQYF	TGCGCCAGCAGCTTGGCCGATTATGGGAGTCGCTACGAGCAGTACTTC
few	TRBJ2-5	TRBV6-5	14	NA	CASSYSMGSGTQYF	TGTGCCAGCAGTTACTCGATGGGTTCGGGGACCCAGTACTTC
NA	TRBJ2-7	TRBV7-9	15	TRBD2	CASSLAAGASYEQYF	TGTGCCAGCAGCTTAGCAGCGGGGGCGTCCTACGAGCAGTACTTC
NA	TRBJ1-5	TRBV27	17	NA	CASSTRDTKEGNQPQHF	TGTGCCAGCAGTACCCGGGACACGAAGGAGGGCAATCAGCCCCAGCATTTT
NA	TRBJ2-2	TRBV4-3	14	NA	CASSQDPNTGELFF	TGCGCCAGCAGCCAAGATCCGAACACCGGGGAGCTGTTTTTT
few	TRBJ2-7	TRBV5-4	17	NA	CASSLRSGTSLSYEQYF	TGTGCCAGCAGCTTGAGATCCGGGACGTCCTTATCCTACGAGCAGTACTTC
once	TRBJ2-3	TRBV11-2	16	NA	CASSSGTSTLTDTQYF	TGTGCCAGCAGCTCCGGGACTTCAACCCTCACAGATACGCAGTATTTT
NA	TRBJ2-3	TRBV5-4	17	TRBD2	CASRPNSLAGGPDTQYF	TGTGCCAGCAGACCAAACTCACTAGCGGGGGGTCCAGATACGCAGTATTTT
NA	TRBJ1-2	TRBV20-1	10	NA	CSASEEGYTF	TGCAGTGCTTCGGAGGAGGGCTACACCTTC
few	TRBJ1-5	TRBV14	14	NA	CASSHPYYRQPQHF	TGTGCCAGCAGCCACCCCTATTATAGACAGCCCCAGCATTTT
NA	TRBJ2-7	TRBV5-1	13	TRBD1	CASSLGTDSEQYF	TGCGCCAGCAGTCTCGGGACAGATAGCGAGCAGTACTTC
NA	TRBJ1-4	TRBV9	15	TRBD1	CASSVGTGFDEKLFF	TGTGCCAGCAGCGTCGGGACAGGGTTTGATGAAAAACTGTTTTTT
few	TRBJ2-6	TRBV7-9	18	NA	CASDSRWQRGAGANVLTF	TGTGCCAGCGATTCCCGTTGGCAGCGTGGGGCTGGGGCCAACGTCCTGACTTTC
NA	TRBJ1-6	TRBV9	15	NA	CASSGGQSQNSPLHF	TGTGCCAGCAGCGGCGGACAGTCCCAAAATTCACCCCTCCACTTT
NA	TRBJ2-3	TRBV7-9	15	NA	CASSLDAASTDTQYF	TGTGCCAGCAGCTTAGACGCAGCGAGCACAGATACGCAGTATTTT
few	TRBJ1-6	TRBV30	10	NA	CAWSGGSLHF	TGTGCCTGGAGTGGAGGCTCCCTCCACTTT
few	TRBJ1-2	TRBV13	15	TRBD1	CASSSRDSLYRGYTF	TGTGCCAGCAGCTCCCGGGACAGCCTCTATCGGGGCTACACCTTC
few	TRBJ2-7	TRBV25-1	13	NA	CASSNPRVYEQYF	TGTGCCAGCAGTAACCCTAGGGTGTACGAGCAGTACTTC
NA	TRBJ1-6	TRBV11-3	17	NA	CASRSGGNGGIYSPLHF	TGTGCCAGCAGATCCGGCGGGAATGGAGGGATATATTCACCCCTCCACTTT
few	TRBJ1-6	TRBV7-8	14	NA	CASSLAWDNSPLHF	TGTGCCAGCAGCTTAGCTTGGGATAATTCACCCCTCCACTTT
few	TRBJ1-4	TRBV7-2	14	NA	CASSPTAGNEKLFF	TGTGCCAGCAGCCCGACGGCAGGGAATGAAAAACTGTTTTTT
few	TRBJ2-2	TRBV29-1	17	TRBD1	CSVGSSRGPMNTGELFF	TGCAGCGTTGGCAGTTCCAGGGGGCCTATGAACACCGGGGAGCTGTTTTTT
NA	TRBJ1-4	TRBV14	14	NA	CASSQVSVDEKLFF	TGTGCCAGCAGCCAAGTATCAGTGGATGAAAAACTGTTTTTT
few	TRBJ2-3	TRBV7-2	12	NA	CASSSRRDTQYF	TGTGCCAGCAGCTCCCGGAGGGATACGCAGTATTTT
few	TRBJ2-2	TRBV30	13	NA	CAWNRDITGELFF	TGTGCCTGGAACAGGGACATTACCGGGGAGCTGTTTTTT
NA	TRBJ2-3	TRBV7-2	13	NA	CASSPGGAPTQYF	TGTGCCAGCAGCCCCGGCGGAGCCCCTACGCAGTATTTT
few	TRBJ1-2	TRBV30	13	NA	CAWSAAPESGYTF	TGTGCCTGGAGTGCAGCCCCCGAATCAGGCTACACCTTC
few	TRBJ2-3	TRBV5-6	16	TRBD1	CASSPVWDRKRDTQYF	TGTGCCAGCAGCCCTGTCTGGGACAGGAAGAGAGATACGCAGTATTTT
few	TRBJ2-5	TRBV30	15	TRBD1	CAGRQGLGYQETQYF	TGTGCCGGAAGACAGGGGCTGGGGTACCAAGAGACCCAGTACTTC
NA	TRBJ2-3	TRBV11-2	12	NA	CASSVRRDTQYF	TGTGCCAGCAGCGTGCGGAGAGATACGCAGTATTTT
few	TRBJ1-1	TRBV29-1	14	NA	CSVGGGQGVSEAFF	TGCAGCGTTGGGGGAGGGCAGGGCGTATCTGAAGCTTTCTTT
few	TRBJ1-2	TRBV18	14	TRBD1	CASSPQGVYYGYTF	TGTGCCAGCTCACCCCAGGGGGTGTACTATGGCTACACCTTC
few	TRBJ2-7	TRBV29-1	13	NA	CSVKDQDSYEQYF	TGCAGCGTCAAGGACCAGGACTCCTACGAGCAGTACTTC
few	TRBJ1-2	TRBV28	12	NA	CASRNNGVTDTF	TGTGCCAGCAGGAATAACGGCGTCACGGACACCTTC